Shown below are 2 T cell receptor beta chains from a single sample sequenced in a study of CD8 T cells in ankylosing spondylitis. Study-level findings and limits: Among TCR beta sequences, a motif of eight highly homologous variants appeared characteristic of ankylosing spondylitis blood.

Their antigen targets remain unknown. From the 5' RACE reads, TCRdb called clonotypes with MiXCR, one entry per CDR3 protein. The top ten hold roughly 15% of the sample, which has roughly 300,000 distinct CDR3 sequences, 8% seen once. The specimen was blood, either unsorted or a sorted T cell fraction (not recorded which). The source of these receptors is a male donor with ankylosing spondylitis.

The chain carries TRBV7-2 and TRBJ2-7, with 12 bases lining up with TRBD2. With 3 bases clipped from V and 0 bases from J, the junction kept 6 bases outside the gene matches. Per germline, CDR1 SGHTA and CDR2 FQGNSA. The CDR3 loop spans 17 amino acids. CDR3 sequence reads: CASSFPLAGGISYEQYF. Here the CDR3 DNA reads TGTGCCAGCAGCTTCCCCCTAGCGGGAGGGATCTCCTACGAGCAGTACTTC.

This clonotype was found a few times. The CDR3 bases are TGTGCCAGCAGTCCCGCGCGGGCAGCAGATACGCAGTATTTT. Amino acid sequence: CASSPARAADTQYF. The chain carries TRBV7-3 and TRBJ2-3; possibly TRBD2 for D (5 bases). CDR1 is SGHTA, CDR2 FQGTGA, per germline. There are 14 residues in the CDR3. Deletions cut 6 bases from V and 4 bases from J, with 14 bases between.